These 27 T cell receptor beta chains share one sample of origin, sequenced in a study of blood T cell repertoires in COVID-19. The protocol was immunoSEQ multiplex PCR, while the TCRdb copy is restricted to in-frame clones and leaves out a portion. The sample lists 150,000 to 200,000 clones, roughly 84% occurring once. The specimen sequenced was PBMCs or T cells enriched from blood (not recorded which). The receptors originated from a woman aged 55-75 years who had recovered from COVID-19.

This chain links TRBV7-2 with TRBJ2-7, with TRBD1 matching over 8 bases. The J segment lost 5 bases and the V segment lost 5 bases, leaving 8 bases of the junction unmatched. The CDR3 covers 14 residues. Looked up from germline, CDR1 is SGHTA and CDR2 is FQGNSA. This chain's CDR3 is CASSAGQGNNEQYF. CDR3 nucleotide sequence: TGTGCCAGCAGCGCAGGACAGGGTAACAACGAGCAGTACTTC. The full variable domain, rest sourced from reference TRBV7-2 and TRBJ2-7, is GAGVSQSPSNKVTEKGKDVELRCDPISGHTALYWYRQSLGQGLEFLIYFQGNSAPDKSGLPSDRFSAERTGGSVSTLTIQRTQQEDSAVYLCASSAGQGNNEQYFGPGTRLTVT.

The chain uses TRBV28 and TRBJ2-7; the D gene is possibly TRBD2 (5 bases). This CDR3 is 15 amino acids long. CDR1 and CDR2 (germline): MDHEN, SYDVKM. Trimming left V 0 bases short and J 3 bases short, with 12 bases between. Here the CDR3 DNA reads TGTGCCAGCAGTTTATGGCGGGTAAGGGACTACGAGCAGTACTTC. This codes for CASSLWRVRDYEQYF.

This chain joins TRBV6-1 and TRBJ2-1; 7 bases match TRBD1. Germline CDR1 MNHNS, CDR2 SASEGT. V lost 2 bases to trimming and J lost 9 bases; unmatched junction nucleotides: 10. This CDR3 spans 15 amino acids. The CDR3 reads CASSELTGEFIEQFF. The CDR3 DNA reads TGTGCCAGCAGTGAATTAACAGGGGAGTTCATTGAGCAGTTCTTC.

V and J are TRBV18 and TRBJ2-7; 10 bases map to TRBD1. CDR3 length equals 13 residues. The ends lost 6 bases at V and 7 bases at J; junction bases unmatched: 6. The V gene's germline CDR1 is KGHSH and CDR2 LQKENI. CDR3 nucleotide sequence: TGTGCCAGCTCGGGACAGGGGCTGTGGGAGCAGTACTTC. The encoded protein is CASSGQGLWEQYF.

The V and J genes are TRBV7-9 and TRBJ2-1; maybe TRBD2 (6 bases). The CDR3 runs 15 residues. Trimming cost V 5 bases and J 0 bases, with 11 bases left between them. Germline V gives CDR1 SEHNR, CDR2 FQNEAQ (reference sequence). Written as DNA, the CDR3 is TGTGCCAGCAGCCCAGGGCGGGGCTCCTACAATGAGCAGTTCTTC. Protein: CASSPGRGSYNEQFF.

This chain connects TRBV24-1 to TRBJ2-1; 10 positions agree with TRBD2. CDR1 is KGHDR, CDR2 SFDVKD, per germline. V lost 5 bases to trimming and J lost 7 bases; unmatched junction nucleotides: 4. CDR3 size: 14 residues. CDR3 amino acids: CATSVSGGRNEQFF. In DNA, the CDR3 is TGTGCCACCAGTGTTAGCGGGGGGCGGAATGAGCAGTTCTTC.

CDR3 nucleotides: TGTGCCAGCAGCTTTAGCGGGGGGGCTTCAGATACGCAGTATTTT. It codes for CASSFSGGASDTQYF. The chain uses TRBV11-3 and TRBJ2-3; TRBD2 matches 11 bases. The V gene end was trimmed by 3 bases and the J gene end by 4 bases; junction bases not matched to a gene: 3. The CDR3 is 15 residues long. The germline V gene has CDR1 SGHNT and CDR2 YENEEA. Looking up the rest from reference TRBV11-3 and TRBJ2-3 gives the full variable domain: EAGVVQSPRYKIIEKKQPVAFWCNPISGHNTLYWYLQNLGQGPELLIRYENEEAVDDSQLPKDRFSAERLKGVDSTLKIQPAELGDSAVYLCASSFSGGASDTQYFGPGTRLTVL.

This chain joins TRBV27 and TRBJ2-3; D possibly corresponds to TRBD1 (5 bases). CDR1 and CDR2 from the germline V gene are MNHEY and SMNVEV (reference sequence). There are 15 residues in the CDR3. V lost 5 bases to trimming and J lost 0 bases, with 12 bases between them. The CDR3 loop reads CASSMDTSSTDTQYF. The CDR3 DNA follows: TGTGCCAGCAGTATGGACACCTCTAGCACAGATACGCAGTATTTT.

The CDR3 DNA is TGTGCCAGCAGCGGGAAATCCGACAGGGGGTATTCGAACACCGGGGAGCTGTTTTTT. Amino acids: CASSGKSDRGYSNTGELFF. The rearrangement links TRBV5-8 to TRBJ2-2; 9 bases align to TRBD1. This CDR3 is built from 19 residues. V lost 4 bases, J lost 0 bases, and 13 bases stayed unmatched. Germline assignment: CDR1 SGHTS and CDR2 YDEGEE.

The chain employs TRBV3-1 (or the pseudogene TRBV3-2) and TRBJ2-7; D remains ambiguous. Germline V lookup: CDR1 LGHDT, CDR2 YNNKEL (reference sequence). Trimming cost V 1 base and J 6 bases, with 10 bases left between them. There are 13 residues in the CDR3. The CDR3 region has the DNA TGTGCCAGCAGCCAAGTCTCAGGTACCGAGCAGTACTTC. It is translated as CASSQVSGTEQYF.

The genes are TRBV19 and TRBJ1-2, with 8 bases fitting TRBD1. CDR3 length equals 14 residues. CDR1 is LNHDA, CDR2 SQIVND, per germline (reference sequence). Unmatched junction bases numbered 5, after V lost 5 bases and J lost 3 bases. For the CDR3, the DNA is TGTGCCAGTAGTTCACAACAGGGGGACTATGGCTACACCTTC. Translating it yields CASSSQQGDYGYTF.

The rearrangement links TRBV5-1 to TRBJ1-3, with D possibly matching TRBD1 (5 bases). This CDR3 comprises 15 residues. Germline assignment: CDR1 SGHRS and CDR2 YFSETQ. The V gene lost 4 bases and the J gene lost 1 base, with 12 bases spanning the gap. Written as DNA, the CDR3 is TGCGCCAGCAGCAACCCCCAGGGATCTGGAAACACCATATATTTT. Amino acids: CASSNPQGSGNTIYF.

This clone was counted a few times. The chain joins TRBV5-1 to TRBJ2-7; 8 nucleotides agree with TRBD1. V gave up 8 bases and J gave up 1 base; unmatched junction bases: 14. This CDR3 has 16 amino acids. Looked up from germline, CDR1 is SGHRS and CDR2 is YFSETQ. The CDR3 nucleotides read TGCGCCAGGACAGGCGTGGACAGGGACAATTCCTACGAGCAGTACTTC. Encoded protein: CARTGVDRDNSYEQYF.

In regard to this clone: The junction and the germline gene differ at one end; a read error may be behind it. The chain combines TRBV28 with TRBJ1-6; 8 bases agree with TRBD1. From germline, CDR1 is MDHEN and CDR2 SYDVKM. This CDR3 spans 15 amino acids. This chain's CDR3 is CASSRPPGQDLPTVF. The CDR3, as DNA: TGTGCCAGCAGTAGGCCACCGGGACAGGATCTACCGACCGTTTTT.

The rearrangement uses TRBV24-1 and TRBJ1-1, with TRBD1 matching 7 bases. The CDR3 extends over 15 amino acids. V shed 0 bases and J 1 base; nucleotides not matched to a gene: 1. The germline gives CDR1 KGHDR, CDR2 SFDVKD. The CDR3 spells CATSDLRQGNTEAFF. CDR3 DNA: TGTGCCACCAGTGATTTGAGACAGGGGAACACTGAAGCTTTCTTT.

CDR3 sequence: CASSYRGKETQYF. The CDR3, as DNA: TGTGCCAGCAGTTACCGGGGAAAAGAGACCCAGTACTTC. This chain joins TRBV6-5 and TRBJ2-5; tentatively, D is TRBD2 (5 bases). V was pared by 2 bases and J by 3 bases, with 7 bases between. The CDR3 is made up of 13 amino acids. The germline V gene has CDR1 MNHEY and CDR2 SVGAGI.

The gene calls are TRBV11-2 and TRBJ2-1; D gene ambiguous. The CDR3 is 15 residues long. Trimming took off 4 bases at V and 0 bases at J, with 10 bases between the two ends. The germline V gene encodes CDR1 SGHAT and CDR2 FQNNGV. The CDR3: CASSSRKSSYNEQFF. Here the CDR3 DNA reads TGTGCCAGCAGCTCAAGAAAGAGCTCCTACAATGAGCAGTTCTTC.

The chain recombines TRBV6-2 or TRBV6-3 with TRBJ1-5; TRBD1 is a possible D gene (6 bases). This CDR3 contains 12 residues. Deletions cut 5 bases from V and 5 bases from J, with 7 bases between. CDR1 MNHEY and CDR2 SVGEGT come from the germline V gene. CDR3: CASSRQDQPQHF. In nucleotides, the CDR3 is TGTGCCAGCAGTAGACAGGATCAGCCCCAGCATTTT.

This chain joins TRBV2 and TRBJ1-1; D is possibly TRBD1 (6 bases). V dropped 6 bases and J dropped 1 base, with 9 bases sitting between them. CDR1 is SNHLY, CDR2 FYNNEI, per germline. This CDR3 has 13 amino acids. The CDR3 coding sequence is TGTGCCAGCAGCCAGGGGTGGAACACTGAAGCTTTCTTT. It is translated as CASSQGWNTEAFF.

This clone has just a few counts. The J gene is TRBJ1-2, the V gene TRBV5-1; 9 bases map to TRBD1. Trimming cost V 8 bases and J 8 bases; bases outside gene matches: 13. Germline V CDR1 and CDR2: SGHRS, YFSETQ. CDR3 length: 14 amino acids. CDR3: CARPPITGGRGYTF. The CDR3, as DNA: TGCGCCAGACCACCGATTACAGGGGGCAGGGGCTACACCTTC.

This chain uses TRBV6-5 with TRBJ1-2; 7 bases fit TRBD1. The CDR3 length is 13 residues. CDR1 and CDR2 from the germline V gene are MNHEY and SVGAGI. The J segment lost 4 bases and the V segment lost 10 bases, leaving 9 bases of the junction unmatched. As DNA, the CDR3 is TGTGCCACCTCTCAGGGGGAAGGCTATGGCTACACCTTC. It translates to CATSQGEGYGYTF.

J is TRBJ2-1 and V is TRBV5-5, with 10 bases identical to TRBD2. V shed 3 bases, J shed 3 bases, and the junction held 6 bases outside the gene matches. Germline V gives CDR1 SGHKS, CDR2 YYEKEE (reference sequence). The CDR3 runs to 16 residues. CDR3 in DNA: TGTGCCAGCAGCTACCATCTAGCGGGAGACTACAATGAGCAGTTCTTC. It translates to CASSYHLAGDYNEQFF.

The chain combines TRBV6-5 with TRBJ1-4; weak D call: TRBD1 (6 bases). The CDR3 extends over 14 amino acids. Per germline, CDR1 MNHEY and CDR2 SVGAGI. Trimming shortened V by 6 bases and J by 8 bases, and 16 bases separated the two germline ends. CDR3 residues: CASSPTGAGEKLFF. DNA for the CDR3: TGTGCCAGCAGCCCGACAGGCGCGGGCGAAAAACTGTTTTTT.

The chain is built from TRBV6-5 and TRBJ1-2; TRBD1 matches 7 bases. Germline trimming cut 5 bases from V and 4 bases from J; bases unmatched to any gene: 7. The CDR3 has 14 residues. CDR1 is MNHEY, CDR2 SVGAGI, per germline. This CDR3 is CASSISGTAYGYTF. CDR3 sequence (DNA): TGTGCCAGCAGTATCTCCGGGACAGCCTATGGCTACACCTTC.

This clone was seen only a few times. The rearrangement joins TRBV21-1 to TRBJ1-1; TRBD1, the table's D call, was not compared with the DNA. TRBV21-1 is termed a pseudogene. The CDR3 spans 12 residues. CDR3 amino acids: CASSIQNTEAFF. The CDR3 DNA reads as TGTGCCAGCAGCATACAGAACACTGAAGCTTTCTTT.

The chain uses TRBV18 and TRBJ1-5; perhaps TRBD1 as D (5 bases). Germline lookup yields CDR1 KGHSH and CDR2 LQKENI. Trimming removed 5 bases from V and 1 base from J, with 12 bases in between. This CDR3 region has 15 residues. DNA of the CDR3: TGTGCCAGCTCAGCCGTGGGGGGGAGCAATCAGCCCCAGCATTTT. As protein: CASSAVGGSNQPQHF.

The CDR3 region is CASSGLSTYNEQFF. CDR3 nucleotide sequence: TGTGCCAGTTCCGGACTCTCAACCTACAATGAGCAGTTCTTC. The J gene is TRBJ2-1, the V gene TRBV19; D is possibly TRBD2 (5 bases). The ends were cut back, 8 bases at V and 2 bases at J, with 13 bases in the middle. This CDR3 is built from 14 residues. Germline-derived CDR1 and CDR2 are LNHDA and SQIVND (reference sequence).